This record covers a single T cell receptor beta chain. Method: immunoSEQ multiplex PCR; TCRdb's copy keeps in-frame clones and lacks some. Of about 140,000 clones in the sample, about nine tenths are singletons; the top ten hold about 5%. The CDR3 runs to 14 residues. The V end lost 5 bases, the J end lost 4 bases, and 9 bases lay between the germline ends. Per the germline V gene, CDR1 is KGHSH and CDR2 is LQKENI. This sample is part of a study of T cell responses to AZD1222 COVID-19 vaccine. The chain employs TRBV18 and TRBJ1-6; D unresolved. This clonotype originated in an adult in good health. Sequences were derived from peripheral blood, sampled on day 0 of AZD1222 vaccination. CDR3 sequence reads: CASSSGSYNSPLHF. The CDR3 nucleotides are TGTGCCAGCTCATCTGGGAGTTATAATTCACCCCTCCACTTT.